The 14 T cell receptor beta chains below were found in one sample sequenced in a study of cytomegalovirus exposure and HLA in healthy donors. Only in-frame clones appear in the TCRdb table, and some are missing; sequencing was by immunoSEQ multiplex PCR. The table has about 330,000 clones, roughly 90% seen once. The sample consisted of PBMCs. These receptor sequences come from a woman aged 18 to 35 in good health and CMV-seronegative.

The gene calls are TRBV18 and TRBJ2-3; 8 bases map to TRBD2. Unmatched junction bases numbered 7, after V lost 3 bases and J lost 2 bases. Looked up from germline, CDR1 is KGHSH and CDR2 is LQKENI. The CDR3 is made up of 16 amino acids. CDR3 region: CASSPGAGGFTDTQYF. In DNA form, the CDR3 reads TGTGCCAGCTCACCCGGGGCGGGAGGCTTCACAGATACGCAGTATTTT.

This clone has more than one count but fewer than ten. This rearrangement joins TRBV9 to TRBJ1-4, with a tentative D call TRBD1 (6 bases). The CDR3 contains 15 residues. Germline CDR1 reads SGDLS; CDR2 reads YYNGEE. Trimming left V 3 bases short and J 5 bases short, with 14 bases between. The CDR3 region has the DNA TGTGCCAGCAGCGAGAGGGGACAAAAGAATGAAAAACTGTTTTTT. Encoded protein: CASSERGQKNEKLFF.

This chain uses TRBV7-8 with TRBJ2-7; no definite D call. V was pared by 1 base and J by 3 bases, with 7 bases between. This CDR3 comprises 13 residues. Germline V CDR1 and CDR2: SGHVS, FQNEAQ. CDR3 sequence reads: CASSLGPDYEQYF. The CDR3 region has the DNA TGTGCCAGCAGCTTAGGCCCAGACTACGAGCAGTACTTC. Complete variable domain (other parts from reference TRBV7-8 and TRBJ2-7): GAGVSQSPRYKVAKRGQDVALRCDPISGHVSLFWYQQALGQGPEFLTYFQNEAQLDKSGLPSDRFFAERPEGSVSTLKIQRTQQEDSAVYLCASSLGPDYEQYFGPGTRLTVT.

The chain is built from TRBV2 and TRBJ2-3, with a weak D call TRBD2 (6 bases). The V gene's germline CDR1 is SNHLY and CDR2 FYNNEI. CDR3 length: 14 residues. Trimming stripped 7 bases from V and 0 bases from J, with 11 bases between. The CDR3 region has the DNA TGTGCCAGCATTGCCGGGACTAGCACAGATACGCAGTATTTT. The encoded protein is CASIAGTSTDTQYF.

The V and J genes are TRBV5-1 and TRBJ2-1, with 13 bases fitting TRBD2. The CDR3 runs 19 residues. CDR1 is SGHRS, CDR2 YFSETQ, per germline. Trimming cost V 0 bases and J 0 bases; bases outside gene matches: 6. The DNA for the CDR3 is TGCGCCAGCAGCTTGGGGGGACTAGCGGGGCCTAGCTCCTACAATGAGCAGTTCTTC. This codes for CASSLGGLAGPSSYNEQFF.

This clone was recorded once. The J gene is TRBJ2-7, the V gene TRBV28; 11 bases align to TRBD2. The CDR3 is 15 residues long. After removal of 5 bases from V and 3 bases from J, the junction contained 6 bases not matched to a gene. The germline V gene encodes CDR1 MDHEN and CDR2 SYDVKM. The CDR3 nucleotides read TGTGCCAGCAGTGAAAGAACTAGCGGGAGCTACGAGCAGTACTTC. It is translated as CASSERTSGSYEQYF. Based on the CDR3 plus reference TRBV28 and TRBJ2-7, the full variable domain is DVKVTQSSRYLVKRTGEKVFLECVQDMDHENMFWYRQDPGLGLRLIYFSYDVKMKEKGDIPEGYSVSREKKERFSLILESASTNQTSMYLCASSERTSGSYEQYFGPGTRLTVT.

This rearrangement joins TRBV27 to TRBJ2-7; 8 positions match TRBD2. The CDR3 covers 14 residues. Trimming removed 4 bases from V and 7 bases from J; junction bases left unmatched: 9. The germline V gene encodes CDR1 MNHEY and CDR2 SMNVEV (reference sequence). This chain's CDR3 is CASSSPGGPREQYF. CDR3 DNA sequence: TGTGCCAGCAGTTCCCCGGGAGGGCCGAGGGAGCAGTACTTC.

The chain combines TRBV18 with TRBJ2-2, with a possible D match to TRBD1 (6 bases). The CDR3 loop spans 14 amino acids. Germline values: CDR1 KGHSH, CDR2 LQKENI. Trimming left V 3 bases short and J 6 bases short, with 11 bases between. In DNA, the CDR3 is TGTGCCAGCTCACCCTTGGGGGCTGCCGGGGAGCTGTTTTTT. Translating gives CASSPLGAAGELFF.

The rearrangement joins TRBV7-2 to TRBJ1-5, with a tentative D call TRBD1 (6 bases). Germline values: CDR1 SGHTA, CDR2 FQGNSA. Trimming took 4 bases from V and 10 from J, leaving 17 bases between them. This CDR3 has 14 amino acids. The CDR3 region has the DNA TGTGCCAGCAGCTGGAACGGGGGGCAAGAACCCCAGCATTTT. Its translation is CASSWNGGQEPQHF.

This clone was seen just once. The rearrangement links TRBV5-5 to TRBJ1-5; D is unresolved. Germline CDR1 is SGHKS and CDR2 is YYEKEE (reference sequence). The CDR3 consists of 13 residues. Trimming stripped 1 base from V and 6 bases from J, with 8 bases between. CDR3 nucleotides: TGTGCCAGCAGCTTGTCAGTTGCTCAGCCCCAGCATTTT. It yields the protein CASSLSVAQPQHF.

The chain links TRBV19 to TRBJ2-1; 14 nucleotides align to TRBD2. The trim removed 3 bases at V and 8 bases at J, leaving 6 bases unmatched. The germline gives CDR1 LNHDA, CDR2 SQIVND (reference sequence). The length of the CDR3 is 16 residues. DNA for the CDR3: TGTGCCAGTAGTATTTCGGGGACTAGCGGGAGCGATGAGCAGTTCTTC. Amino acids: CASSISGTSGSDEQFF. The full variable domain, with the rest looked up from reference TRBV19 and TRBJ2-1, is DGGITQSPKYLFRKEGQNVTLSCEQNLNHDAMYWYRQDPGQGLRLIYYSQIVNDFQKGDIAEGYSVSREKKESFPLTVTSAQKNPTAFYLCASSISGTSGSDEQFFGPGTRLTVL.

The chain couples TRBV19 to TRBJ2-6; TRBD1 aligns across 8 bases. J was trimmed by 5 bases and V by 6 bases; bases with no gene match: 6. Germline-derived CDR1 and CDR2 are LNHDA and SQIVND (reference sequence). CDR3 length equals 15 residues. CDR3 bases: TGTGCCAGTAGCGATACAGGGGGTAGGGCCAACGTCCTGACTTTC. This encodes CASSDTGGRANVLTF.

The chain combines TRBV5-1 with TRBJ2-2; perhaps TRBD1 as D (5 bases). Germline-derived CDR1 and CDR2 are SGHRS and YFSETQ. The V end was cut by 1 base, the J end by 4 bases, with 17 bases between. This CDR3 is 17 amino acids long. The CDR3 loop is CASSLFDRQGPTGELFF. The CDR3 DNA reads TGCGCCAGCAGCTTGTTTGATCGGCAGGGTCCCACCGGGGAGCTGTTTTTT.

The chain links TRBV29-1 to TRBJ1-2; D might be TRBD1 (5 bases). The CDR3 runs to 13 residues. Germline values: CDR1 SQVTM, CDR2 ANQGSEA. V was cut by 1 base and J by 8 bases, with 14 bases left in between. CDR3 amino acids: CSVEAQGAEGYTF. The CDR3 DNA follows: TGCAGCGTTGAAGCTCAAGGGGCAGAAGGCTACACCTTC.